This T cell receptor (beta chain) was obtained from a study of T cells in Graves' hyperthyroidism and ophthalmopathy. Uncontrolled infections, other autoimmune diseases, pregnancy or lactation led to exclusion of patients. Out of about 10 ml of fresh peripheral blood came the PBMCs. This clonotype was counted ten times or more. Amplification targeted TCR beta CDR3 regions from RNA transcripts. TCR CDR3 regions were first amplified by RT-PCR with HTBI primers. TCRdb reprocessed the multiplex PCR reads with MiXCR, giving one entry per CDR3 protein. The table records about 290,000 distinct CDR3 sequences, roughly 15% of them present only once. The CDR3 is made up of 18 amino acids.

V usage is TRBV3-2 and J usage is TRBJ1-4; the table's TRBD1 call for D was not verified on the DNA. TRBV3-2 is given as a pseudogene. The specimen sequenced was blood. This sequence was found in a woman aged 30 to 39 with Graves' hyperthyroidism that later progressed to Graves' ophthalmopathy. The CDR3 region is CASSLTGRRCATNEKLFF. In DNA, the CDR3 is TGTGCCAGCAGCCTCACAGGGAGGAGGTGTGCAACTAATGAAAAACTGTTTTTT.